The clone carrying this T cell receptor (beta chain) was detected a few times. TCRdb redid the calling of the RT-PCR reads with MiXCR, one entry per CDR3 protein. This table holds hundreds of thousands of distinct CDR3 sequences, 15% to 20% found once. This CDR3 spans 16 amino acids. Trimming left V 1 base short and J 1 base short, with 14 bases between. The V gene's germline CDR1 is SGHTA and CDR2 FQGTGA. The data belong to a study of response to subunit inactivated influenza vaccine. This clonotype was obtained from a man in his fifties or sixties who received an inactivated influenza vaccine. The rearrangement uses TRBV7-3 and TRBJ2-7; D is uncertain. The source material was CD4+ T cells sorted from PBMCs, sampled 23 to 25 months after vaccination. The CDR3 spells CASSLKLLNSSYEQYF. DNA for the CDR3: TGTGCCAGCAGCTTAAAGCTCCTTAACAGTTCCTACGAGCAGTACTTC.